The 27 T cell receptor beta chains below come from one sample, sequenced in a study of Ad26.COV2.S vaccination and SARS-CoV-2 variants (dated by TCRdb to the early 2020s). The library was generated by the immunoSEQ multiplex PCR assay. TCRdb took over this immuneACCESS table, retaining in-frame rearrangements with V and J assigned. Such tables are incomplete; in checked studies, under half of the missing clones stem from an unresolved V gene, and the remainder is unexplained. This sample gives roughly 350,000 clones in total; roughly 89% of them show up just once. The ten largest clones take up about 4.6% of the sample. The treatment or condition label, read with the paper, signifies: over 15 received Ad26.COV2.S at low or high dose, single or two shots; several received placebo; per-sample allocation not given. Repertoires of vaccine and placebo recipients were sequenced from samples taken on day 63 after the first injection.

Sequencing was performed on peripheral blood, taken in a trial of Ad26.COV2.S vaccine versus placebo. Receptors originate from a person between 18 and 65 years old who received the Ad26.COV2.S COVID-19 vaccine or a placebo.

This chain links TRBV5-5 with TRBJ2-7; 12 positions agree with TRBD2. The V segment lost 1 base and the J segment 6 bases; nucleotides outside the gene matches: 8. Germline lookup yields CDR1 SGHKS and CDR2 YYEKEE (reference sequence). CDR3 length equals 16 residues. CDR3 nucleotides: TGTGCCAGCAGCTTGAGGCTAGCGGGGGGGCATAGCGAGCAGTACTTC. Protein product: CASSLRLAGGHSEQYF.

V usage is TRBV6-1 and J usage is TRBJ1-5; 7 nucleotides agree with TRBD1. CDR3 length: 16 residues. Germline CDR1 is MNHNS and CDR2 is SASEGT. V lost 4 bases to trimming and J lost 5 bases; unmatched junction nucleotides: 11. The CDR3 here is CASSVRGPPLYQPQHF. The CDR3, as DNA: TGTGCCAGCAGTGTTAGGGGGCCTCCTCTCTATCAGCCCCAGCATTTT.

This rearrangement joins TRBV7-6 to TRBJ2-7; TRBD1 aligns across 10 bases. Trimming took 5 bases from V and 1 from J; bases not matched to a gene: 5. CDR1 is SGHVS, CDR2 FNYEAQ, per germline. CDR3 length equals 15 residues. This chain's CDR3 is CASSTDRGSSYEQYF. The CDR3 DNA reads as TGTGCCAGCAGCACGGACAGGGGGTCTTCCTACGAGCAGTACTTC.

The count of this clone is one. This chain joins TRBV5-1 and TRBJ1-2; 12 nucleotides align to TRBD1. Germline CDR1 and CDR2: SGHRS and YFSETQ. Germline trimming cut 0 bases from V and 4 bases from J; bases unmatched to any gene: 7. The CDR3 extends over 17 amino acids. CDR3 in amino acids: CASSLEISGQGAYGYTF. The DNA of the CDR3 is TGCGCCAGCAGCTTGGAGATATCGGGACAGGGGGCCTATGGCTACACCTTC.

The chain combines TRBV5-8 with TRBJ2-2, with 13 nucleotides matching TRBD2. The V gene end was trimmed by 0 bases and the J gene end by 6 bases; junction bases not matched to a gene: 5. CDR1 is SGHTS, CDR2 YDEGEE, per germline. The CDR3 sequence is 17 residues long. CDR3 nucleotide sequence: TGTGCCAGCAGCTTGGCGCGGACTAGCGGGAGCTCCGGGGAGCTGTTTTTT. Its protein product is CASSLARTSGSSGELFF.

The rearrangement joins TRBV6-5 to TRBJ1-1; TRBD1 aligns across 7 bases. The junction had 6 bases not matched to a gene; V was cut back by 4 bases and J by 4 bases. The CDR3 extends over 14 amino acids. Germline V gene sequence: CDR1 MNHEY, CDR2 SVGAGI. CDR3 amino acids: CASSSETGRTEAFF. Here the CDR3 DNA reads TGTGCCAGCAGTTCTGAGACAGGGCGCACTGAAGCTTTCTTT.

The chain uses TRBV12-5 and TRBJ2-6; TRBD1 agrees at 7 bases. This CDR3 spans 20 amino acids. The germline V gene has CDR1 LGHNT and CDR2 FRNRAP. J was trimmed by 5 bases and V by 1 base; bases with no gene match: 17. The CDR3 here is CASGLGPQVSTGDRANVLTF. The CDR3 DNA reads TGTGCTAGTGGTTTGGGGCCCCAAGTAAGTACAGGGGATAGGGCCAACGTCCTGACTTTC.

V is TRBV4-1 and J is TRBJ2-7; weak D call: TRBD1 (6 bases). The length of the CDR3 is 16 residues. V gave up 1 base and J gave up 6 bases, with 19 bases separating them. The V gene's germline CDR1 is MGHRA and CDR2 YSYEKL. The CDR3 bases are TGCGCCAGCAGCCAAGCACAGGGAGCTGGACGGCCCGAGCAGTACTTC. The encoded protein is CASSQAQGAGRPEQYF.

The chain uses TRBV9 and TRBJ2-3, with D possibly TRBD2 on 6 matching bases. Trimming took 0 bases from V and 5 from J, leaving 13 bases between them. Germline CDR1 reads SGDLS; CDR2 reads YYNGEE. The CDR3 has 15 residues. CDR3 amino acids: CASSVGIADLDTQYF. CDR3 nucleotides: TGTGCCAGCAGCGTAGGGATAGCGGATCTAGATACGCAGTATTTT.

This clone was observed a handful of times. This rearrangement joins TRBV7-8 to TRBJ1-2, with D perhaps TRBD1 (5 bases). CDR3 length: 14 amino acids. V gave up 5 bases and J gave up 8 bases, with 18 bases separating them. Germline CDR1 reads SGHVS; CDR2 reads FQNEAQ. The CDR3 here is CASSPPGLLAGYTF. For the CDR3, the DNA is TGTGCCAGCAGCCCCCCGGGACTCCTCGCGGGCTACACCTTC.

The chain joins TRBV12-3 or TRBV12-4 to TRBJ2-7, with D unresolved. CDR3 length: 12 residues. The V end was cut by 4 bases, the J end by 6 bases, with 10 bases between. In DNA, the CDR3 is TGTGCCAGCAGTTCCTACATTGCCGAGCAGTACTTC. This sequence encodes CASSSYIAEQYF.

This sequence joins TRBV10-3 and TRBJ2-5, with D perhaps matching TRBD2 (5 bases). The CDR3 consists of 13 residues. Germline CDR1 is ENHRY and CDR2 is SYGVKD. V gave up 4 bases and J gave up 5 bases, with 11 bases separating them. CDR3 region: CAISVGESETQYF. In DNA, the CDR3 is TGTGCCATCAGTGTCGGGGAATCGGAGACCCAGTACTTC.

The chain joins TRBV10-1 to TRBJ1-5; TRBD1 might be the D (5 bases). The germline V gene encodes CDR1 WNHNN and CDR2 SYGVQD (reference sequence). Deletions cut 9 bases from V and 2 bases from J, with 11 bases between. This CDR3 has 13 amino acids. The CDR3 is CASSRDGNQPQHF. The CDR3 DNA follows: TGCGCCAGTTCCAGGGACGGCAATCAGCCCCAGCATTTT.

V usage is TRBV7-2 and J usage is TRBJ2-7; D unresolved. Germline-derived CDR1 and CDR2 are SGHTA and FQGNSA. CDR3 length: 13 amino acids. V shed 0 bases and J shed 3 bases, with 6 bases lying between them. The CDR3 DNA reads TGTGCCAGCAGCTTAGCCCCCGGCTACGAGCAGTACTTC. This encodes CASSLAPGYEQYF.

This chain's CDR3 is CASSLDFELETQYF. CDR3 nucleotides: TGTGCCAGTAGTCTGGATTTTGAGTTAGAGACCCAGTACTTC. The rearrangement links TRBV19 to TRBJ2-5; D unclear. CDR1 is LNHDA and CDR2 is SQIVND in the germline V gene (reference sequence). The CDR3 extends over 14 amino acids. V shed 5 bases and J shed 4 bases, with 14 bases lying between them.

This rearrangement joins TRBV14 to TRBJ1-2; D gene unclear. This CDR3 contains 16 residues. V was cut by 1 base and J by 2 bases, with 14 bases left in between. Looked up from germline, CDR1 is SGHDN and CDR2 is FVKESK. The CDR3 DNA follows: TGTGCCAGCAGCCAAGTCTCCTTGGGAGTAAACTATGGCTACACCTTC. It translates to CASSQVSLGVNYGYTF.

This clone was seen once. The V call is TRBV28, the J call TRBJ1-6, with D uncertain. Per the germline V gene, CDR1 is MDHEN and CDR2 is SYDVKM. Trimming left V 5 bases short and J 6 bases short, with 14 bases between. The CDR3 spans 15 residues. DNA for the CDR3: TGTGCCAGCAGTGCAACAGTGAGCCTTAATTCACCCCTCCACTTT. Translation gives CASSATVSLNSPLHF.

As to this clone: Other DNA sequences of this sample code for an identical CDR3. J is TRBJ1-3 and V is TRBV5-1, with D tentatively TRBD1 (5 bases). From germline, CDR1 is SGHRS and CDR2 YFSETQ. V was shortened by 4 bases and J by 0 bases, with 8 bases between the two germline ends. This CDR3 comprises 14 residues. The DNA of the CDR3 is TGCGCCAGCAGCCCGGGGGGCTCTGGAAACACCATATATTTT. Translating it yields CASSPGGSGNTIYF.

This clone was found once. The rearrangement joins TRBV21-1 to TRBJ2-1; no check of the table's D call, TRBD1, against the DNA was made. TRBV21-1 is classified as a pseudogene. This CDR3 region has 18 residues. CDR3 sequence: CASSKALWEGQGDNEQFF. As DNA, the CDR3 is TGTGCCAGCAGCAAAGCTCTATGGGAGGGACAGGGAGACAATGAGCAGTTCTTC.

V gene TRBV20-1 combines with J gene TRBJ2-1; D unresolved. The CDR3 length is 11 residues. The germline V and J ends were trimmed by 3 bases and 6 bases, with 6 bases remaining between them. Germline V gene lookup returns CDR1 DFQATT and CDR2 SNEGSKA (reference sequence). CDR3: CSARRANEQFF. The CDR3 region has the DNA TGCAGTGCTAGGAGAGCCAATGAGCAGTTCTTC.

The J gene is TRBJ2-1, the V gene TRBV20-1; D ambiguous. In germline, CDR1 is DFQATT, CDR2 SNEGSKA (reference sequence). With 3 bases removed from V and 7 bases from J, the gap between germline ends came to 19 bases. The CDR3 covers 15 residues. The CDR3 bases are TGCAGTGCTAGTCCCTCCCCTGTGACTCGGAATGAGCAGTTCTTC. This sequence encodes CSASPSPVTRNEQFF.

The CDR3 DNA sequence: TGTGCCAGCAGTGAAGGAGAGCCTGGAAACACCATATATTTT. Encoded protein: CASSEGEPGNTIYF. The chain recombines TRBV6-1 with TRBJ1-3, with D hard to call. In germline, CDR1 is MNHNS, CDR2 SASEGT. This CDR3 has 14 amino acids. The V end lost 1 base, the J end lost 2 bases, and 6 bases lay between the germline ends.

This clone came up once. J is TRBJ1-3 and V is TRBV25-1, with D hard to call. V was pared by 2 bases and J by 8 bases, with 7 bases between. CDR1 is MGHDK and CDR2 is SYGVNS in the germline V gene. The CDR3 has 12 amino acids. CDR3 bases: TGTGCCAGCAGTGAAAATGGGGACACCATATATTTT. Its translation is CASSENGDTIYF.

The V call is TRBV18, the J call TRBJ1-4; a weak D match, TRBD1 (5 bases). Trimming shortened V by 6 bases and J by 5 bases, and 19 bases separated the two germline ends. CDR1 is KGHSH and CDR2 is LQKENI in the germline V gene. This CDR3 spans 16 amino acids. The CDR3 sequence: CASSGERQTANEKLFF. In DNA form, the CDR3 reads TGTGCCAGCTCGGGGGAAAGACAGACAGCGAATGAAAAACTGTTTTTT.

The chain combines TRBV7-9 with TRBJ1-3, with TRBD1 identical over 8 bases. The CDR3 length is 14 residues. Germline CDR1 SEHNR, CDR2 FQNEAQ (reference sequence). V dropped 5 bases and J dropped 4; count of bases not matched to a gene: 4. The CDR3 region is CASSDRTGGNTIYF. In DNA form, the CDR3 reads TGTGCCAGCAGCGACCGGACAGGGGGAAACACCATATATTTT.

J is TRBJ1-2 and V is TRBV9; D is possibly TRBD1 (6 bases). V was trimmed by 3 bases and J by 8 bases, leaving 23 bases between them. The CDR3 sequence is 16 residues long. CDR1 and CDR2 (germline): SGDLS, YYNGEE. CDR3 sequence: CASSEGGTPAGGGYTF. CDR3 sequence (DNA): TGTGCCAGCAGCGAGGGTGGGACACCCGCCGGAGGCGGCTACACCTTC.

This chain links TRBV6-5 with TRBJ2-7; a weak D match, TRBD2 (6 bases). The CDR3 length is 15 residues. Deletions cut 2 bases from V and 3 bases from J, with 14 bases between. Germline CDR1 and CDR2: MNHEY and SVGAGI. The CDR3 here is CASSYEEGNLYEQYF. The CDR3 DNA is TGTGCCAGCAGTTACGAGGAGGGGAATCTCTACGAGCAGTACTTC.